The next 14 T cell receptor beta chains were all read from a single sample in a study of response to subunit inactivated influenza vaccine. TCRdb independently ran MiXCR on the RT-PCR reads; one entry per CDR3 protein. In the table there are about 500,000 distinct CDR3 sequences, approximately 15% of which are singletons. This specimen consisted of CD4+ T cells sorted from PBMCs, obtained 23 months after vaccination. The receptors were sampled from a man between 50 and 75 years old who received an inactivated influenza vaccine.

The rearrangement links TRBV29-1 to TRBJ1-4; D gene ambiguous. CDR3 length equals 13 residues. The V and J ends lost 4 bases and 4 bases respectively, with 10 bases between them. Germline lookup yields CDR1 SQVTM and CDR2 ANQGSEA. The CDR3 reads CSVGQALNEKLFF. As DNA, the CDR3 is TGCAGCGTTGGGCAGGCGCTTAATGAAAAACTGTTTTTT.

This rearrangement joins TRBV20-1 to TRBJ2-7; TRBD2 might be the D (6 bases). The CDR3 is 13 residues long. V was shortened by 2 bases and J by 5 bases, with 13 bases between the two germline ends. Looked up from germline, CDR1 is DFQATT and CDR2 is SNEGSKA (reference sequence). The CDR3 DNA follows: TGCAGTGCTAGATGGCGGGAACTCAACGAGCAGTACTTC. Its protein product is CSARWRELNEQYF.

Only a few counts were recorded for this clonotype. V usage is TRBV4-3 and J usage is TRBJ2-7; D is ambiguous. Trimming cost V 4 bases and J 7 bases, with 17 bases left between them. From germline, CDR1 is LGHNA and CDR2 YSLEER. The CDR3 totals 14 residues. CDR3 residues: CASSPRPYIKEQYF. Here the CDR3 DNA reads TGCGCCAGCAGCCCAAGACCTTATATTAAAGAGCAGTACTTC.

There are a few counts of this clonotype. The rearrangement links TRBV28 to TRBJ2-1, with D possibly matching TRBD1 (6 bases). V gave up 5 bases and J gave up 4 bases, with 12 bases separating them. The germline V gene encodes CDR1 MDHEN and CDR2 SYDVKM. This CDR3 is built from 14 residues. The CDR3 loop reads CASSAIGQYNEQFF. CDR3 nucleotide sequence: TGTGCCAGCAGTGCGATAGGACAGTACAATGAGCAGTTCTTC.

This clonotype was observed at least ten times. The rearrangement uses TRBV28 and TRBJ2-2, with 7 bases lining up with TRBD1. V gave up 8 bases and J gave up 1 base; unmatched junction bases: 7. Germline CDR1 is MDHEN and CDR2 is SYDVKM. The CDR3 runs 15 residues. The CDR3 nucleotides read TGTGCCAGCCGGTACAGGGGCTTGAACACCGGGGAGCTGTTTTTT. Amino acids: CASRYRGLNTGELFF.

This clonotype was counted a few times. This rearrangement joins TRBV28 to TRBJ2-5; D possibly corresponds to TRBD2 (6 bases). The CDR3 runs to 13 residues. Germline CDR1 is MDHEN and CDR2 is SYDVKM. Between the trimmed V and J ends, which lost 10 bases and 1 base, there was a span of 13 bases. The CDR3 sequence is CAITGLSQETQYF. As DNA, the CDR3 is TGTGCCATTACGGGACTGAGCCAAGAGACCCAGTACTTC.

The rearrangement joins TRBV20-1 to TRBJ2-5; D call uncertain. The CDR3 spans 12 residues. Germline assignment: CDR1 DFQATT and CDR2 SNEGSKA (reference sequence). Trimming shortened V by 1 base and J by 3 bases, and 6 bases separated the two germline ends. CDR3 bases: TGCAGTGCTAGAGGTGATGAAGAGACCCAGTACTTC. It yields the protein CSARGDEETQYF.

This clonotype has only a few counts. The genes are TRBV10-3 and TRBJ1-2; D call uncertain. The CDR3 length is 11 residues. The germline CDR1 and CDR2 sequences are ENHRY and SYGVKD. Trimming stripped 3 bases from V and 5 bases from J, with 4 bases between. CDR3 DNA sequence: TGTGCCATCAGTGACAGTTATGGCTACACCTTC. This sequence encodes CAISDSYGYTF.

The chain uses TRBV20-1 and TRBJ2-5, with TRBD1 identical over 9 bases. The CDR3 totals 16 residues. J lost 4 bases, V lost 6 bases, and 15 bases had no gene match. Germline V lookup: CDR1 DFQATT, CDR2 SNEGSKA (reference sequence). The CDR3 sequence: CSATLLQGAAPETQYF. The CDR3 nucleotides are TGCAGTGCAACCCTCTTACAGGGGGCCGCCCCAGAGACCCAGTACTTC.

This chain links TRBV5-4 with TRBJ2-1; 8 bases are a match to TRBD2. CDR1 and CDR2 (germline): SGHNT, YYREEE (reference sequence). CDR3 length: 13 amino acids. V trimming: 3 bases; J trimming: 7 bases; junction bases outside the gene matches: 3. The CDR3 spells CASSSRLANEQFF. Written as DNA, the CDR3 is TGTGCCAGCAGCTCCCGACTAGCGAATGAGCAGTTCTTC.

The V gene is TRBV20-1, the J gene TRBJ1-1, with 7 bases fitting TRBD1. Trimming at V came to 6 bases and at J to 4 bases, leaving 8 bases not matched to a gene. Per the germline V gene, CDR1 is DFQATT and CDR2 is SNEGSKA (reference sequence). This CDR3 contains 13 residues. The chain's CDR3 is CSAHEGAFTEAFF. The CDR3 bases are TGCAGTGCCCACGAGGGGGCTTTCACTGAAGCTTTCTTT.

The CDR3 reads CASSSWTDSYEQYF. The CDR3 DNA reads TGTGCCAGCAGTTCCTGGACGGACTCCTACGAGCAGTACTTC. The V gene is TRBV28, the J gene TRBJ2-7, with D uncertain. The V end was cut by 4 bases, the J end by 0 bases, with 10 bases between. This CDR3 is built from 14 residues. CDR1 and CDR2 from the germline V gene are MDHEN and SYDVKM.

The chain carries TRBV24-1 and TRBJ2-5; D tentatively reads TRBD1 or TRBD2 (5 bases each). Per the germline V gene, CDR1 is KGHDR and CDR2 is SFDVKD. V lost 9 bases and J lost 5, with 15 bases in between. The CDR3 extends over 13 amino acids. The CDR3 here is CATQASEGETQYF. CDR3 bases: TGTGCCACCCAAGCCTCCGAGGGGGAGACCCAGTACTTC.

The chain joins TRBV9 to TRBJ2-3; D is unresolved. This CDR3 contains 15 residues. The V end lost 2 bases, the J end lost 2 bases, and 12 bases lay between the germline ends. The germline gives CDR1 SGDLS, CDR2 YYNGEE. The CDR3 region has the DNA TGTGCCAGCAGCGTGGGTCAGACCCACACAGATACGCAGTATTTT. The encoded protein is CASSVGQTHTDTQYF.